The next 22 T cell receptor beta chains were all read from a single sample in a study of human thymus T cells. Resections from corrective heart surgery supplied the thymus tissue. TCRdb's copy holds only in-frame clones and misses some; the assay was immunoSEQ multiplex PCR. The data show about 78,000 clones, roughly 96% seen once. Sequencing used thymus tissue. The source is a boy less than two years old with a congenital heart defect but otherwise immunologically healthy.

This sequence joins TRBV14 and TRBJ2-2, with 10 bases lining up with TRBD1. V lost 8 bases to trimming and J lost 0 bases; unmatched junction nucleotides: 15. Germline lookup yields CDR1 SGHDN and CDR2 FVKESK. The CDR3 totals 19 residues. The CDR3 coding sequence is TGTGCCAGCGGGCCCCCTGGGACAGGGGCCTCCTCGAACACCGGGGAGCTGTTTTTT. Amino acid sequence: CASGPPGTGASSNTGELFF.

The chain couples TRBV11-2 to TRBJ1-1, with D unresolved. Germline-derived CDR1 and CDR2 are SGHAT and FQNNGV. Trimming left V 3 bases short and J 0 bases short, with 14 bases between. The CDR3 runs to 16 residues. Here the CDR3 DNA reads TGTGCCAGCAGCTTTGGGGAGGGAACCTTGAACACTGAAGCTTTCTTT. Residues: CASSFGEGTLNTEAFF.

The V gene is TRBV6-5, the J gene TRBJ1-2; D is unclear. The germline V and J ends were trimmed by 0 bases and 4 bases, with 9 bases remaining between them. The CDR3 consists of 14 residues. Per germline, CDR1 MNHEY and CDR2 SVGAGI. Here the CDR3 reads CASSYSWQAYGYTF. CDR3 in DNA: TGTGCCAGCAGTTACTCTTGGCAGGCCTATGGCTACACCTTC.

The CDR3, as DNA: TGTGCCAGCTCAGCAACTAGCGGACTATCCTACGAGCAGTACTTC. Protein product: CASSATSGLSYEQYF. The chain couples TRBV18 to TRBJ2-7; 8 bases agree with TRBD2. CDR3 length: 15 amino acids. V gave up 5 bases and J gave up 1 base; unmatched junction bases: 7. From germline, CDR1 is KGHSH and CDR2 LQKENI. Using reference TRBV18 and TRBJ2-7 for the parts outside the CDR3, the full variable domain is NAGVMQNPRHLVRRRGQEARLRCSPMKGHSHVYWYRQLPEEGLKFMVYLQKENIIDESGMPKERFSAEFPKEGPSILRIQQVVRGDSAAYFCASSATSGLSYEQYFGPGTRLTVT.

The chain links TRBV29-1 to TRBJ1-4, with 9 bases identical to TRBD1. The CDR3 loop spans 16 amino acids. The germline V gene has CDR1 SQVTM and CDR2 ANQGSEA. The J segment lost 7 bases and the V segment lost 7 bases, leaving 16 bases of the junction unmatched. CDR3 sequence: CSAGSGTGFSAEKLFF. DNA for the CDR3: TGCAGCGCCGGGAGCGGGACAGGGTTTTCTGCTGAAAAACTGTTTTTT.

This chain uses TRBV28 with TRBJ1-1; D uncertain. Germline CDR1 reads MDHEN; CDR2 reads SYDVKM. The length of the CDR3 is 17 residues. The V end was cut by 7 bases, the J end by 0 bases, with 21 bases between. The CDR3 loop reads CASNFTDCGPLNTEAFF. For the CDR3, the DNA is TGTGCCAGCAATTTTACCGATTGCGGTCCCCTGAACACTGAAGCTTTCTTT.

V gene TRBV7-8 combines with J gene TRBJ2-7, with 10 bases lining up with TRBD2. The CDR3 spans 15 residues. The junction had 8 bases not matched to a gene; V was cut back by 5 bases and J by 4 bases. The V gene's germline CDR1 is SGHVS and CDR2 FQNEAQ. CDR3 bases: TGTGCCAGCAGCCCCCGACTAGCGGGTTCGTACGAGCAGTACTTC. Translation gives CASSPRLAGSYEQYF.

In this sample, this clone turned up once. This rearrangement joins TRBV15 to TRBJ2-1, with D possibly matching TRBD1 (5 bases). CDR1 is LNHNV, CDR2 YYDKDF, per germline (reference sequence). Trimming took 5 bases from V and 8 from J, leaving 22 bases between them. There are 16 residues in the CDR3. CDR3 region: CATSSRRRQRLDEQFF. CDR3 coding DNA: TGTGCCACCAGCTCCCGGCGGAGACAGAGGTTGGATGAGCAGTTCTTC.

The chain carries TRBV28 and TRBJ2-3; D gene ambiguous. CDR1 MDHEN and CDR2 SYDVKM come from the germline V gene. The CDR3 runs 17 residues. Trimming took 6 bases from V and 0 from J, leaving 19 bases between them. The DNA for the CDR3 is TGTGCCAGCAGATTCCGGGCAGACGGCCCTAGCACAGATACGCAGTATTTT. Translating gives CASRFRADGPSTDTQYF.

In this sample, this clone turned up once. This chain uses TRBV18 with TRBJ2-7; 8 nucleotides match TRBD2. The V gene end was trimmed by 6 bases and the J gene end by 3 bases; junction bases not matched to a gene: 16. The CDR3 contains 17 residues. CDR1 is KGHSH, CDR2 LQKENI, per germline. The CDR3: CASSPTGLAQKIYEQYF. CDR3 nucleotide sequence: TGTGCCAGCTCTCCGACTGGACTAGCCCAAAAAATCTACGAGCAGTACTTC.

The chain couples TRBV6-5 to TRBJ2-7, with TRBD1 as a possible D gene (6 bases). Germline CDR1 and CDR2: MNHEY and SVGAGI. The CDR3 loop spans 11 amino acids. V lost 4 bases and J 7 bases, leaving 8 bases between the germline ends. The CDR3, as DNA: TGTGCCAGCAGTTCACAGGGAGAGCAGTACTTC. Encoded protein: CASSSQGEQYF.

The CDR3: CASSQRTMTPDNPSNQPQHF. CDR3 in DNA: TGTGCCAGCAGCCAACGCACTATGACACCAGACAACCCTAGCAATCAGCCCCAGCATTTT. This chain uses TRBV7-3 with TRBJ1-5; D ambiguous. V gave up 5 bases and J gave up 0 bases, with 26 bases separating them. The CDR3 sequence is 20 residues long. CDR1 is SGHTA, CDR2 FQGTGA, per germline.

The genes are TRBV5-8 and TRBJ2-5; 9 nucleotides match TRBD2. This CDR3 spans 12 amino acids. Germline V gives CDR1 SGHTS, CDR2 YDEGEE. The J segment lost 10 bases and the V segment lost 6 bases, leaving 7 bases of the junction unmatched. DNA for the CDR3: TGTGCCAGCAAATCAGGCGGGGGGGGCCAGTACTTC. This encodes CASKSGGGGQYF.

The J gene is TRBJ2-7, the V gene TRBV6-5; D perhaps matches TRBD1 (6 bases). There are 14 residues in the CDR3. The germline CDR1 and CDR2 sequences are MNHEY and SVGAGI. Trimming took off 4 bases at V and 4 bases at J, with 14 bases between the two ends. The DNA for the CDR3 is TGTGCCAGCAGTTCTAGGGACACCTATTACGAGCAGTACTTC. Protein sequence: CASSSRDTYYEQYF.

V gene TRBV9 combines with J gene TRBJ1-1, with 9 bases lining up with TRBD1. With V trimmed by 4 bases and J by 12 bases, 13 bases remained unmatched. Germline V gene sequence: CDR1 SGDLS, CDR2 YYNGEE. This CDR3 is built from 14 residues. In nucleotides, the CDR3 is TGTGCCAGCAGCTCCTACCCGGGACAGGGCTGGCCTTTCTTT. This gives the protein CASSSYPGQGWPFF.

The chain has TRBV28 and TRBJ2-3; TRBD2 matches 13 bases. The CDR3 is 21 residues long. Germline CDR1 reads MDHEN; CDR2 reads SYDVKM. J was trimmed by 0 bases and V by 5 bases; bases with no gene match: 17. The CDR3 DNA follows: TGTGCCAGCAGTAGCCTGATGCGGGGGACTAGCGGGAACGATAGCACAGATACGCAGTATTTT. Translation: CASSSLMRGTSGNDSTDTQYF.

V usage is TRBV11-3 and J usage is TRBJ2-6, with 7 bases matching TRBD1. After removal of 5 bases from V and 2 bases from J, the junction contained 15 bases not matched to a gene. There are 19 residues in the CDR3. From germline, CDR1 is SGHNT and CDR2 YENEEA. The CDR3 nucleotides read TGTGCCAGCAGCAATCGGACAGGATTTCGGCTTGCTGGGGCCAACGTCCTGACTTTC. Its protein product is CASSNRTGFRLAGANVLTF.

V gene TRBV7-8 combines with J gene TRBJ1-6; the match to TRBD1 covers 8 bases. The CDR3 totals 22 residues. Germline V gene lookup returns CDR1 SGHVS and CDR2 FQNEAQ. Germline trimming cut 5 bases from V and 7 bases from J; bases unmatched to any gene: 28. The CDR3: CASSLSLGPGQEPGFSNSPLHF. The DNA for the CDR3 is TGTGCCAGCAGCCTTAGTCTGGGCCCGGGACAGGAGCCCGGGTTTTCGAATTCACCCCTCCACTTT. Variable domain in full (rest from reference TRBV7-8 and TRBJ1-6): GAGVSQSPRYKVAKRGQDVALRCDPISGHVSLFWYQQALGQGPEFLTYFQNEAQLDKSGLPSDRFFAERPEGSVSTLKIQRTQQEDSAVYLCASSLSLGPGQEPGFSNSPLHFGNGTRLTVT.

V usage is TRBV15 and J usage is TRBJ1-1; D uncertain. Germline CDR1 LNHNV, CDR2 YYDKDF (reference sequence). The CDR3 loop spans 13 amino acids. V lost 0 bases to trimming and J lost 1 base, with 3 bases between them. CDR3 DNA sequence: TGTGCCACCAGCAGAGAGGGGAACACTGAAGCTTTCTTT. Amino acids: CATSREGNTEAFF.

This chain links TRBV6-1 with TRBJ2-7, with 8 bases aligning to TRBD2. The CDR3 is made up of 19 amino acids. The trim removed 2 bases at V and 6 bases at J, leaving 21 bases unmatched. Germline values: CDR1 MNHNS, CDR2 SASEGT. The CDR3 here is CASSERLANNPRGTSEQYF. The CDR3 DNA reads TGTGCCAGCAGTGAAAGACTAGCGAACAACCCCCGCGGGACTAGCGAGCAGTACTTC.

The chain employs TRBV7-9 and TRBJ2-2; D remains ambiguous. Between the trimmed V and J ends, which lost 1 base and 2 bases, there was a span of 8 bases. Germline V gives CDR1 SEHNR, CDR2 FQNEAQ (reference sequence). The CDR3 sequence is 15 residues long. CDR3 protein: CASSLDGLNTGELFF. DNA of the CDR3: TGTGCCAGCAGCTTAGACGGCCTTAACACCGGGGAGCTGTTTTTT. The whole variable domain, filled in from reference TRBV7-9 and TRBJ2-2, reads DTGVSQNPRHKITKRGQNVTFRCDPISEHNRLYWYRQTLGQGPEFLTYFQNEAQLEKSRLLSDRFSAERPKGSFSTLEIQRTEQGDSAMYLCASSLDGLNTGELFFGEGSRLTVL.

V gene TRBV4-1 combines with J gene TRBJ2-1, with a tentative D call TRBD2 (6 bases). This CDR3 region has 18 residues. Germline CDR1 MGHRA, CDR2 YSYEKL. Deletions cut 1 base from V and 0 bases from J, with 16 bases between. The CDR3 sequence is CASSQGQLAPYSYNEQFF. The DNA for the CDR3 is TGCGCCAGCAGCCAAGGCCAACTAGCTCCCTACTCCTACAATGAGCAGTTCTTC.